The 28 T cell receptor beta chains below come from one sample, sequenced in a study of T cell responses to AZD1222 COVID-19 vaccine (dated by TCRdb to the early 2020s). The meaning of the sample's time point label: about 28 days (+/-7) after the second vaccine dose. Explained via the paper, the treatment or condition label denotes: meningococcal conjugate vaccine given as trial control. The method behind the library was the immunoSEQ multiplex PCR assay. TCRdb obtained this table from immuneACCESS and retained in-frame rearrangements with V and J assigned. These tables miss some clones; where compared with another copy, unresolved V genes account for less than half of the shortfall, and the remainder is unexplained. The sample has 65,000 to 85,000 clones on record, approximately 90% of them singletons. The top ten constitute approximately 11% of the sample. This material consisted of peripheral blood, taken 28 days after the second dose of the MenACWY control vaccine. These receptors originate from an adult who received the MenACWY meningococcal vaccine as a control.

The rearrangement joins TRBV6-5 to TRBJ2-7; 8 bases line up with TRBD1. CDR1 and CDR2 from the germline V gene are MNHEY and SVGAGI. Trimming took 7 bases from V and 3 from J; bases not matched to a gene: 8. The CDR3 contains 14 residues. CDR3 sequence reads: CASTPGTGLYEQYF. The CDR3 DNA reads TGTGCCAGCACCCCCGGGACAGGTCTCTACGAGCAGTACTTC.

CDR3 amino acids: CASSLGRDGETQYF. The DNA of the CDR3 is TGTGCCAGCAGCTTAGGGAGGGACGGGGAGACCCAGTACTTC. The chain has TRBV7-2 and TRBJ2-5; TRBD2 might be the D (6 bases). V was clipped by 1 base and J by 5 bases, with 11 bases between them. CDR1 and CDR2 from the germline V gene are SGHTA and FQGNSA. CDR3 length equals 14 residues.

The V and J genes are TRBV28 and TRBJ1-2, with D perhaps matching TRBD1 (6 bases). This CDR3 contains 14 residues. V was clipped by 6 bases and J by 3 bases, with 14 bases between them. CDR1 and CDR2 from the germline V gene are MDHEN and SYDVKM. The CDR3 sequence: CASSPRGADYGYTF. Here the CDR3 DNA reads TGTGCCAGCAGCCCCCGGGGGGCTGACTATGGCTACACCTTC.

The gene calls are TRBV5-4 and TRBJ2-5; D not resolved. The V end lost 1 base, the J end lost 2 bases, and 9 bases lay between the germline ends. The CDR3 is made up of 14 amino acids. The germline gives CDR1 SGHNT, CDR2 YYREEE (reference sequence). As DNA, the CDR3 is TGTGCCAGCAGCTTGCGTACTTCTCAAGAGACCCAGTACTTC. Translating gives CASSLRTSQETQYF.

The chain combines TRBV28 with TRBJ1-2; 9 nucleotides match TRBD1. The germline gives CDR1 MDHEN, CDR2 SYDVKM. This CDR3 has 14 amino acids. The V and J ends lost 6 bases and 2 bases, in that order; junction bases with no gene match: 4. The CDR3 region has the DNA TGTGCCAGCAGCGTGGGACAGGGAAACTATGGCTACACCTTC. This encodes CASSVGQGNYGYTF.

The V gene is TRBV14, the J gene TRBJ2-5; D unclear. Germline CDR1 is SGHDN and CDR2 is FVKESK. The CDR3 is made up of 15 amino acids. V was pared by 0 bases and J by 7 bases, with 15 bases between. CDR3 bases: TGTGCCAGCAGCCAAGAATGGGGTGGCGAACCGACCCAGTACTTC. It specifies CASSQEWGGEPTQYF.

The rearrangement uses TRBV19 and TRBJ2-7; unclear D gene. The CDR3 runs 12 residues. Per the germline V gene, CDR1 is LNHDA and CDR2 is SQIVND (reference sequence). V lost 4 bases to trimming and J lost 1 base, with 5 bases between them. CDR3 sequence reads: CASSTPSYEQYF. DNA of the CDR3: TGTGCCAGTAGTACCCCATCCTACGAGCAGTACTTC.

This clone has at least ten counts. V and J are TRBV6-4 and TRBJ2-1, with 12 bases that match TRBD2. Germline loops: CDR1 MRHNA, CDR2 SNTAGT. V was pared by 2 bases and J by 7 bases, with 0 bases of the junction left unmatched. The CDR3 runs to 14 residues. The CDR3 loop is CASSDGLAGNEQFF. Here the CDR3 DNA reads TGTGCCAGCAGTGACGGACTAGCGGGGAATGAGCAGTTCTTC.

This chain uses TRBV4-2 with TRBJ1-1, with 9 nucleotides matching TRBD1. Losses at the gene ends were 3 bases for V and 2 bases for J; bases not matched to a gene: 4. The CDR3 sequence is 15 residues long. CDR1 and CDR2 from the germline V gene are LGHNA and YNFKEQ. CDR3 sequence: CASSQQTGGNTEAFF. The CDR3 nucleotides read TGTGCCAGCAGCCAGCAGACAGGGGGAAACACTGAAGCTTTCTTT.

This chain uses TRBV4-2 with TRBJ2-6, with D uncertain. Germline loops: CDR1 LGHNA, CDR2 YNFKEQ. CDR3 length equals 15 residues. V gave up 2 bases and J gave up 2 bases, with 7 bases separating them. In DNA form, the CDR3 reads TGTGCCAGCAGCCAACTTTTACCTGGGGCCAACGTCCTGACTTTC. Translation: CASSQLLPGANVLTF.

A single count supports this clone. In nucleotides, the CDR3 is TGTGCCAGCAGTTCGACAGATAGGAACTACGAGCAGTACTTC. It encodes CASSSTDRNYEQYF. This chain joins TRBV27 and TRBJ2-7, with D perhaps matching TRBD1 (5 bases). The CDR3 has 14 residues. Germline CDR1 MNHEY, CDR2 SMNVEV (reference sequence). V was cut by 4 bases and J by 3 bases, with 13 bases left in between.

This rearrangement joins TRBV27 to TRBJ1-6; maybe TRBD1 (5 bases). Germline V gene lookup returns CDR1 MNHEY and CDR2 SMNVEV (reference sequence). The ends were cut back, 8 bases at V and 6 bases at J, with 11 bases in the middle. CDR3 size: 13 residues. The CDR3 reads CASSRGLNSPLHF. The DNA of the CDR3 is TGTGCCAGCTCGAGGGGCCTTAATTCACCCCTCCACTTT.

The chain links TRBV2 to TRBJ2-7; weak D call: TRBD1 (5 bases). V was pared by 7 bases and J by 2 bases, with 12 bases between. Germline CDR1 and CDR2: SNHLY and FYNNEI. The CDR3 extends over 13 amino acids. CDR3: CASMSGWTYEQYF. CDR3 nucleotides: TGTGCCAGCATGTCAGGGTGGACCTACGAGCAGTACTTC.

The V call is TRBV2, the J call TRBJ2-7; no clear D. Germline values: CDR1 SNHLY, CDR2 FYNNEI. This CDR3 is 11 amino acids long. The V gene lost 1 base and the J gene lost 3 bases, with 1 base spanning the gap. CDR3 in DNA: TGTGCCAGCAGTGAAGACTACGAGCAGTACTTC. Translating gives CASSEDYEQYF.

The V gene is TRBV5-1, the J gene TRBJ2-3, with 8 positions matching TRBD2. The V segment lost 1 base and the J segment 6 bases; nucleotides outside the gene matches: 4. This CDR3 has 14 amino acids. Looked up from germline, CDR1 is SGHRS and CDR2 is YFSETQ. Written as DNA, the CDR3 is TGCGCCAGCAGCTTGAGTCCTAGCGGGGATACGCAGTATTTT. Translating gives CASSLSPSGDTQYF.

The chain joins TRBV18 to TRBJ2-5; D not certain. Germline V CDR1 and CDR2: KGHSH, LQKENI. Trimming shortened V by 0 bases and J by 7 bases, and 9 bases separated the two germline ends. The CDR3 totals 13 residues. The chain's CDR3 is CASSPPDPGTQYF. CDR3 DNA sequence: TGTGCCAGCTCACCACCTGACCCGGGGACCCAGTACTTC.

The chain is built from TRBV29-1 and TRBJ2-5; TRBD1 is a possible D gene (6 bases). From germline, CDR1 is SQVTM and CDR2 ANQGSEA. Deletions cut 1 base from V and 1 base from J, with 16 bases between. This CDR3 contains 16 residues. The CDR3 sequence is CSVEVPSRDTQETQYF. CDR3 bases: TGCAGCGTTGAAGTCCCCTCCCGGGACACCCAAGAGACCCAGTACTTC.

The chain is built from TRBV28 and TRBJ1-2; D is unclear. From germline, CDR1 is MDHEN and CDR2 SYDVKM. Trimming stripped 7 bases from V and 0 bases from J, with 6 bases between. The CDR3 sequence is 12 residues long. The CDR3, as DNA: TGTGCCAGCACCGGGGCTAACTATGGCTACACCTTC. This codes for CASTGANYGYTF.

This chain uses TRBV12-3 or TRBV12-4 with TRBJ1-1; a weak D match, TRBD1 (5 bases). V dropped 3 bases and J dropped 1 base, with 6 bases sitting between them. The CDR3 consists of 13 residues. As DNA, the CDR3 is TGTGCCAGCAGTTTTACAGGGAACACTGAAGCTTTCTTT. It is translated as CASSFTGNTEAFF.

The chain is built from TRBV27 and TRBJ2-1; D call uncertain. CDR3 length: 12 residues. Per the germline V gene, CDR1 is MNHEY and CDR2 is SMNVEV (reference sequence). V lost 5 bases and J 8 bases, leaving 10 bases between the germline ends. The DNA of the CDR3 is TGTGCCAGCAGTCGGCGGTGGGATGAGCAGTTCTTC. It codes for CASSRRWDEQFF.

Here the CDR3 DNA reads TGTGCTAGTGGTTCCGGGGGTAAATACAATGAGCAGTTCTTC. Protein product: CASGSGGKYNEQFF. This chain uses TRBV12-5 with TRBJ2-1, with D maybe TRBD2 (6 bases). The CDR3 runs to 14 residues. Trimming stripped 4 bases from V and 4 bases from J, with 11 bases between. Looked up from germline, CDR1 is LGHNT and CDR2 is FRNRAP.

The chain employs TRBV6-2 or TRBV6-3 and TRBJ2-1; unclear D gene. CDR1 MNHEY and CDR2 SVGEGT come from the germline V gene. V was cut by 0 bases and J by 6 bases, with 9 bases left in between. The CDR3 is 14 amino acids. The CDR3 DNA is TGTGCCAGCAGTTACTCCCCTAGAACCAATGAGCAGTTCTTC. This translates into CASSYSPRTNEQFF.

This chain joins TRBV9 and TRBJ2-1; TRBD2 matches 7 bases. The CDR3 has 16 amino acids. The ends lost 0 bases at V and 4 bases at J; junction bases unmatched: 7. CDR1 and CDR2 (germline): SGDLS, YYNGEE. The CDR3 bases are TGTGCCAGCAGCGTAGACCTAGCGGTGAATTACAATGAGCAGTTCTTC. Its protein is CASSVDLAVNYNEQFF.

The chain has TRBV3-1 (or the pseudogene TRBV3-2) and TRBJ2-5; no clear D. Germline values: CDR1 LGHDT, CDR2 YNNKEL (reference sequence). V lost 1 base, J lost 5 bases, and 8 bases lay in between. The CDR3 is 13 residues long. This chain's CDR3 is CASSQVEGETQYF. In nucleotides, the CDR3 is TGTGCCAGCAGCCAAGTGGAAGGGGAGACCCAGTACTTC.

This rearrangement joins TRBV4-2 to TRBJ2-1; D tentatively reads TRBD1 or TRBD2 (5 bases each). Between the trimmed V and J ends, which lost 0 bases and 9 bases, there was a span of 15 bases. The germline V gene has CDR1 LGHNA and CDR2 YNFKEQ. The CDR3 covers 15 residues. CDR3 bases: TGTGCCAGCAGCCAAGATTTGGGGGAATGGAGTGAGCAGTTCTTC. Translating gives CASSQDLGEWSEQFF.

This sequence joins TRBV3-1 (or the pseudogene TRBV3-2) and TRBJ1-2; no clear D. Trimming removed 1 base at V and 7 bases at J, with 10 bases between. CDR3 size: 13 residues. CDR1 is LGHDT, CDR2 YNNKEL, per germline (reference sequence). Written as DNA, the CDR3 is TGTGCCAGCAGCCAAGGGGGAACGGGTGGCTACACCTTC. Protein sequence: CASSQGGTGGYTF.

The V call is TRBV14, the J call TRBJ2-7; 7 positions agree with TRBD2. V gave up 2 bases and J gave up 0 bases; unmatched junction bases: 4. The germline V gene has CDR1 SGHDN and CDR2 FVKESK. The CDR3 spans 15 residues. The CDR3 DNA is TGTGCCAGCAGCCAACTAGCGGTGAGCTCCTACGAGCAGTACTTC. This translates into CASSQLAVSSYEQYF.

The chain combines TRBV19 with TRBJ1-6; possibly TRBD1 for D (6 bases). V was clipped by 3 bases and J by 5 bases, with 14 bases between them. This CDR3 has 16 residues. Germline V lookup: CDR1 LNHDA, CDR2 SQIVND (reference sequence). The chain's CDR3 is CASSMRQGTNNSPLHF. DNA for the CDR3: TGTGCCAGTAGTATGCGCCAGGGGACCAATAATTCACCCCTCCACTTT.